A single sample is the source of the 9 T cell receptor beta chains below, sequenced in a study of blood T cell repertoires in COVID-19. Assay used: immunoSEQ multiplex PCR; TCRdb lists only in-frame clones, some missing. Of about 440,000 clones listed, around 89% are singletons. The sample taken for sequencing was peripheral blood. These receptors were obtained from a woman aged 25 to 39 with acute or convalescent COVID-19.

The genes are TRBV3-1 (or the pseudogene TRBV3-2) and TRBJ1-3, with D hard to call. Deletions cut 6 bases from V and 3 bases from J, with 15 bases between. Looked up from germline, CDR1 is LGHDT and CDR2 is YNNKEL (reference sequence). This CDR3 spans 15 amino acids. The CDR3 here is CASSHEAGSGNTIYF. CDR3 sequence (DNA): TGTGCCAGCAGTCACGAAGCGGGGAGTGGAAACACCATATATTTT.

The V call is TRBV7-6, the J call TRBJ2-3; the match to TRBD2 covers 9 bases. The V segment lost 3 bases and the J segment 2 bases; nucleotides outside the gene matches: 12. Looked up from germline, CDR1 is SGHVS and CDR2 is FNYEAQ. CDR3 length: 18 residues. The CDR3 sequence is CASSFPPGSGGFTDTQYF. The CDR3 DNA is TGTGCCAGCAGCTTCCCGCCGGGTAGCGGGGGTTTCACAGATACGCAGTATTTT. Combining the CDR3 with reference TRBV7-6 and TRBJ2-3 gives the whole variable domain GAGVSQSPRYKVTKRGQDVALRCDPISGHVSLYWYRQALGQGPEFLTYFNYEAQQDKSGLPNDRFSAERPEGSISTLTIQRTEQRDSAMYRCASSFPPGSGGFTDTQYFGPGTRLTVL.

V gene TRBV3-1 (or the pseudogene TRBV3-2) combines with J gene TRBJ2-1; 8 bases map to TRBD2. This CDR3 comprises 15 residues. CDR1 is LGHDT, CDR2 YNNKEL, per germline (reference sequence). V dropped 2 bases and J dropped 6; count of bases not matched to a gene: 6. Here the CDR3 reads CASSQSYGGANEQFF. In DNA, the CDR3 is TGTGCCAGCAGCCAATCGTACGGGGGGGCCAATGAGCAGTTCTTC.

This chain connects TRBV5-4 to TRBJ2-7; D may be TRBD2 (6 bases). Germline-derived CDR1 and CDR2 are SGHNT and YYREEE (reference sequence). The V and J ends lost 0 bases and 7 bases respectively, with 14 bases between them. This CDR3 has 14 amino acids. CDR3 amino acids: CASSLEMAGREQYF. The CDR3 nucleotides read TGTGCCAGCAGCTTGGAAATGGCGGGGAGAGAGCAGTACTTC.

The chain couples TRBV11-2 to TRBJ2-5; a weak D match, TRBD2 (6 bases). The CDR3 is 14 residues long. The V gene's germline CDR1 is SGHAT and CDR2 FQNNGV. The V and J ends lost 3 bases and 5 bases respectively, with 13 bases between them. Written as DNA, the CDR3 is TGTGCCAGCAGCTTGGGGCGGGGTAGGGAGACCCAGTACTTC. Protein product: CASSLGRGRETQYF.

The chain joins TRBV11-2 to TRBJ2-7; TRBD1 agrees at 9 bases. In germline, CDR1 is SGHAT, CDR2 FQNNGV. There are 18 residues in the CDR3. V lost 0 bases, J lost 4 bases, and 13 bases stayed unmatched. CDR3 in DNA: TGTGCCAGCAGCTTAGAGGTAACACAGAACAGGGGGCGGTACGAGCAGTACTTC. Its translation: CASSLEVTQNRGRYEQYF.

CDR3 sequence (DNA): TGTGCCAGCTCACTGGGACTTCTTGGGGATAATTCACCCCTCCACTTT. As protein: CASSLGLLGDNSPLHF. The chain joins TRBV18 to TRBJ1-6, with a possible D match to TRBD1 (5 bases). The germline V and J ends were trimmed by 4 bases and 5 bases, with 15 bases remaining between them. The CDR3 runs 16 residues. From germline, CDR1 is KGHSH and CDR2 LQKENI. Based on the CDR3 plus reference TRBV18 and TRBJ1-6, the full variable domain is NAGVMQNPRHLVRRRGQEARLRCSPMKGHSHVYWYRQLPEEGLKFMVYLQKENIIDESGMPKERFSAEFPKEGPSILRIQQVVRGDSAAYFCASSLGLLGDNSPLHFGNGTRLTVT.

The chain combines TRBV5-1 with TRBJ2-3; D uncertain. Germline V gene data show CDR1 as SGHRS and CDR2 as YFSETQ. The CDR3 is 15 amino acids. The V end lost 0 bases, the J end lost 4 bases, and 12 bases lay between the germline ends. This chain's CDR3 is CASSLVSRYSDTQYF. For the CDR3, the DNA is TGCGCCAGCAGCTTGGTTTCTCGGTATTCAGATACGCAGTATTTT.

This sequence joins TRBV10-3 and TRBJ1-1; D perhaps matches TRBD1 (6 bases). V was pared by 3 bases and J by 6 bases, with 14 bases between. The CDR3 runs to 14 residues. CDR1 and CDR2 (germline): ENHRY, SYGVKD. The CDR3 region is CAISDHNREPEAFF. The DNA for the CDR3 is TGTGCCATCAGTGACCACAACAGGGAACCTGAAGCTTTCTTT.